The sequence of this T cell receptor beta chain was determined in a study of a mutant IDH1 vaccine in newly diagnosed glioma. Sample time point: week 23, last vaccination. Doses consisted of 300 ug of mutant IDH1 20-mer peptide each, paired with topical imiquimod. CDR1 and CDR2 (germline): MNHNY, SVGAGI (reference sequence). The CDR3 loop spans 13 amino acids. The V and J ends lost 8 bases and 0 bases respectively, with 8 bases between them. The data were produced by immunoSEQ multiplex PCR, yet TCRdb's version contains in-frame clones alone and is incomplete. The sample includes about 43,000 clones, roughly 83% seen only once; the top ten take roughly 2.4%. Comment on this clone: Its antigen is unknown.

Study outcomes and limitations: Vaccination elicited immune responses in approximately 93% of patients.

This sample comprised PBMCs, obtained from a glioma patient whose treatment included an IDH1 peptide vaccine. The chain links TRBV6-6 to TRBJ1-5, with D unresolved. The TCR was taken from a young woman with glioma. Some clones in this sample may be carry-over from other donors' samples. The CDR3 bases are TGTGCCAGCCGAGCGGTTAGCAATCAGCCCCAGCATTTT. It is translated as CASRAVSNQPQHF.